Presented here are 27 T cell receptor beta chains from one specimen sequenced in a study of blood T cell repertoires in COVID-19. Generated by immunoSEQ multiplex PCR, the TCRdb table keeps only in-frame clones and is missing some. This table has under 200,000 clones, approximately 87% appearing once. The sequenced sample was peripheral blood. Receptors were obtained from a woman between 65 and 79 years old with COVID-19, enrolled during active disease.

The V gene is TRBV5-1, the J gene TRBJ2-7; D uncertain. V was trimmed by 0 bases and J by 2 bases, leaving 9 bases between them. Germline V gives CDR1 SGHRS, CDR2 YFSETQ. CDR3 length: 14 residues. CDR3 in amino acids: CASSLASGTYEQYF. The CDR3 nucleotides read TGCGCCAGCAGCTTGGCCTCGGGTACCTACGAGCAGTACTTC. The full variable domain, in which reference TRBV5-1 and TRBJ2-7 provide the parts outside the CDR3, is KAGVTQTPRYLIKTRGQQVTLSCSPISGHRSVSWYQQTPGQGLQFLFEYFSETQRNKGNFPGRFSGRQFSNSRSEMNVSTLELGDSALYLCASSLASGTYEQYFGPGTRLTVT.

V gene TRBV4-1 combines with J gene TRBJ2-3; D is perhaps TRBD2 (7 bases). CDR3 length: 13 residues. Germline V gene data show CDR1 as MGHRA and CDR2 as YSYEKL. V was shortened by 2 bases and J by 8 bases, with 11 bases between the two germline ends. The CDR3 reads CASSQSRGGTQYF. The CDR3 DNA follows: TGCGCCAGCAGCCAAAGTAGGGGGGGTACGCAGTATTTT.

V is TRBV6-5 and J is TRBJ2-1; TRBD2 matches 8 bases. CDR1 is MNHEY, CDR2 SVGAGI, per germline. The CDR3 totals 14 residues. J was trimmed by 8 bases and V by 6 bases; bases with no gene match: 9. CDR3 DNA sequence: TGTGCCAGCAGGGCGGGGGGACTAGGAGATGAGCAGTTCTTC. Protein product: CASRAGGLGDEQFF.

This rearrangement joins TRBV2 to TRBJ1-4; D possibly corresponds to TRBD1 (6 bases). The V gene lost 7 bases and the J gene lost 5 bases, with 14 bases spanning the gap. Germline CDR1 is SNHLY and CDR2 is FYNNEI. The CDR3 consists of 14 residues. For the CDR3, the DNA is TGTGCCAGCAAGGGGGGGGTAACCAATGAAAAACTGTTTTTT. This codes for CASKGGVTNEKLFF.

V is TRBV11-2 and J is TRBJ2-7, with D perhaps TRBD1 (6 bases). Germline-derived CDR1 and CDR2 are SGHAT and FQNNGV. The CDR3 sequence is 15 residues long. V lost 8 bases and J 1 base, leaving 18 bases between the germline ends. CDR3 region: CASHYRVASSYEQYF. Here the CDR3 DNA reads TGTGCCAGCCACTACAGGGTAGCTTCGTCCTACGAGCAGTACTTC.

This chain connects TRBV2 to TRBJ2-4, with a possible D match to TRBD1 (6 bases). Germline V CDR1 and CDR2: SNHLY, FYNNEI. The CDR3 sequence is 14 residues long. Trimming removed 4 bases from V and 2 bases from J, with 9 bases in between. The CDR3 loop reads CASSATGSKNIQYF. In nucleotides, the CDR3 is TGTGCCAGCAGTGCGACAGGATCCAAAAACATTCAGTACTTC.

The chain's CDR3 is CACRTGKAGNTIYF. The CDR3 DNA reads as TGTGCCTGCCGGACAGGGAAGGCTGGAAACACCATATATTTT. V is TRBV30 and J is TRBJ1-3; 8 bases agree with TRBD1. The V and J ends lost 6 bases and 2 bases, in that order; junction bases with no gene match: 6. This CDR3 region has 14 residues. The germline CDR1 and CDR2 sequences are GTSNPN and SVGIG (reference sequence).

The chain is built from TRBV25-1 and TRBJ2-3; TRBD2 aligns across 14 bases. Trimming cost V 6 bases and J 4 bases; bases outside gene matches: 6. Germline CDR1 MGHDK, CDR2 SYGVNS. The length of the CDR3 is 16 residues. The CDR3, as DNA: TGTGCCAGCAGCCCCCGACTAGCGGGGGGGTCAGATACGCAGTATTTT. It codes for CASSPRLAGGSDTQYF.

CDR3 in amino acids: CASSLGDSEYEQYF. The CDR3 DNA reads TGTGCCAGCAGCTTAGGGGACAGTGAATACGAGCAGTACTTC. This chain connects TRBV13 to TRBJ2-7, with D maybe TRBD1 (6 bases). The V end lost 0 bases, the J end lost 4 bases, and 10 bases lay between the germline ends. This CDR3 is built from 14 residues. Germline V gene lookup returns CDR1 PRHDT and CDR2 FYEKMQ (reference sequence). Full variable domain (missing parts from reference TRBV13 and TRBJ2-7): AAGVIQSPRHLIKEKRETATLKCYPIPRHDTVYWYQQGPGQDPQFLISFYEKMQSDKGSIPDRFSAQQFSDYHSELNMSSLELGDSALYFCASSLGDSEYEQYFGPGTRLTVT.

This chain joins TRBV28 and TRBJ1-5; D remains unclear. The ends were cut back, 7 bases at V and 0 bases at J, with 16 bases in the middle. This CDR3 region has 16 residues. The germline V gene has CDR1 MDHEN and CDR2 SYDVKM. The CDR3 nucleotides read TGTGCCAGCACCCGAGGGAGGCGGATTAGCAATCAGCCCCAGCATTTT. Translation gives CASTRGRRISNQPQHF.

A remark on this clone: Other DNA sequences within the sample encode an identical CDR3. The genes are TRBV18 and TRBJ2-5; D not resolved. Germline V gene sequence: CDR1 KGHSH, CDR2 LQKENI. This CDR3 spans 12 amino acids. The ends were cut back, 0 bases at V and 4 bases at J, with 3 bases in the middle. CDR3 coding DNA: TGTGCCAGCTCACCACCAGCAGAGACCCAGTACTTC. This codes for CASSPPAETQYF.

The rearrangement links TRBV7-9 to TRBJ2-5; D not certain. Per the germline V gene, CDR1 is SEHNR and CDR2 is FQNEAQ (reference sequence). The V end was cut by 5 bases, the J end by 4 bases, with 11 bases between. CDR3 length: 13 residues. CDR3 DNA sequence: TGTGCCAGCAGCATACTGGAGCTAGAGACCCAGTACTTC. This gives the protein CASSILELETQYF.

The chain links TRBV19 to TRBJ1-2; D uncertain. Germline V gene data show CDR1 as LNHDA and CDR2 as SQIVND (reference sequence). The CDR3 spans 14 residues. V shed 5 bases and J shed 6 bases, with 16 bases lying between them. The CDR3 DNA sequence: TGTGCCAGTAGTGTCATACCCGATTCTAATGGCTACACCTTC. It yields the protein CASSVIPDSNGYTF.

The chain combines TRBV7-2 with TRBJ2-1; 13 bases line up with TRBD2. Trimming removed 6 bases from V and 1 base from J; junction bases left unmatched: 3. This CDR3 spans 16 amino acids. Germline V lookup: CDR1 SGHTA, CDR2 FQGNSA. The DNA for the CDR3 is TGTGCCAGCAGTTTACTAGCGGGGGGGTCCTACAATGAGCAGTTCTTC. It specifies CASSLLAGGSYNEQFF.

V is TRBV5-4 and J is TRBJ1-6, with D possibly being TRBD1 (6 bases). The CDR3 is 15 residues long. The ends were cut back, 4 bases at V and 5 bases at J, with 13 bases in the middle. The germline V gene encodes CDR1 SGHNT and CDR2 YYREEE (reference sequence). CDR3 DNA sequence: TGTGCCAGCAGCACAGGGACAAAAAATAATTCACCCCTCCACTTT. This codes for CASSTGTKNNSPLHF.

The CDR3 region is CASSQTRDRGNTIYF. For the CDR3, the DNA is TGTGCCAGCAGCCAAACCCGGGACAGGGGAAACACCATATATTTT. The chain has TRBV3-1 (or the pseudogene TRBV3-2) and TRBJ1-3; 8 nucleotides match TRBD1. V lost 2 bases to trimming and J lost 4 bases; unmatched junction nucleotides: 4. CDR1 and CDR2 from the germline V gene are LGHDT and YNNKEL (reference sequence). The CDR3 length is 15 residues.

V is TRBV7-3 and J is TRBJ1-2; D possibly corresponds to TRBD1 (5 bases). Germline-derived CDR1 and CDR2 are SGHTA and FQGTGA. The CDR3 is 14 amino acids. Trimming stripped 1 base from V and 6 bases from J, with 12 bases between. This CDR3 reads CASSLSSGSDGYTF. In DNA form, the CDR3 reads TGTGCCAGCAGCTTAAGTTCAGGGTCCGATGGCTACACCTTC.

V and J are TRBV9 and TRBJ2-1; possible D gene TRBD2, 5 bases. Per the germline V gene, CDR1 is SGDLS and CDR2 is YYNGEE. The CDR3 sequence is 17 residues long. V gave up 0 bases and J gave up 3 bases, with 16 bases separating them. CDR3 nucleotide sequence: TGTGCCAGCAGCGTAGTGGCGGGTGGGAGAAGCTACAATGAGCAGTTCTTC. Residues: CASSVVAGGRSYNEQFF.

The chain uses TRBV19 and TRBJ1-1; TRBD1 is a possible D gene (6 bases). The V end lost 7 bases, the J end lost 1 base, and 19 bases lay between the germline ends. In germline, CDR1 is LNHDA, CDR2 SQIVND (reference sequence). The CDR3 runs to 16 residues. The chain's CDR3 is CASMTGPGQRNTEAFF. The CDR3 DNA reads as TGTGCCAGTATGACGGGCCCCGGACAGCGGAACACTGAAGCTTTCTTT.

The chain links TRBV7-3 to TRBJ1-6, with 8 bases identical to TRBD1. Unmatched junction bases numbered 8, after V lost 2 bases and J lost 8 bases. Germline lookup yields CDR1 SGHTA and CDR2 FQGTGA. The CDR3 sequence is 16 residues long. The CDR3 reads CASSLEGQGYDSPLHF. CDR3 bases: TGTGCCAGCAGCTTAGAAGGACAGGGCTACGATTCACCCCTCCACTTT.

The CDR3 DNA reads as TGTGCCAGCAGAGGCGGGGGGCAATCATCCTACGAGCAGTACTTC. This encodes CASRGGGQSSYEQYF. V usage is TRBV14 and J usage is TRBJ2-7; 8 nucleotides match TRBD2. Trimming took 6 bases from V and 1 from J; bases not matched to a gene: 8. CDR3 size: 15 residues. From germline, CDR1 is SGHDN and CDR2 FVKESK.

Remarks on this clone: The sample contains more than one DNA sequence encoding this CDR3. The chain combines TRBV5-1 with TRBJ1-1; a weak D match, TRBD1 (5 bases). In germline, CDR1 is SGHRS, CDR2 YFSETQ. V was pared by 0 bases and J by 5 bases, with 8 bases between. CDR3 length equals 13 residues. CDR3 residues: CASSLVAGTEAFF. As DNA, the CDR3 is TGCGCCAGCAGCTTGGTGGCAGGGACTGAAGCTTTCTTT.

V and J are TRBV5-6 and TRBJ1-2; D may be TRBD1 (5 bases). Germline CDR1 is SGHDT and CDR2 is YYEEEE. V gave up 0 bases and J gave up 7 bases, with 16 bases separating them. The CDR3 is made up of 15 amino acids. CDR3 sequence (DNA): TGTGCCAGCAGCTTGGCCAGGGAAGGGCCCACTGGCTACACCTTC. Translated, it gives CASSLAREGPTGYTF.

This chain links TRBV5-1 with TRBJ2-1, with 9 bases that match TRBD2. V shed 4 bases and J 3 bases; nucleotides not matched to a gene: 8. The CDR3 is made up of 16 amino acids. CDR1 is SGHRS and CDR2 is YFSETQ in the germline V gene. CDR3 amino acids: CASSPIAGANYNEQFF. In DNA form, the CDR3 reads TGCGCCAGCAGCCCCATAGCGGGGGCCAACTACAATGAGCAGTTCTTC. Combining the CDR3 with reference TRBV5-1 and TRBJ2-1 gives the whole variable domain KAGVTQTPRYLIKTRGQQVTLSCSPISGHRSVSWYQQTPGQGLQFLFEYFSETQRNKGNFPGRFSGRQFSNSRSEMNVSTLELGDSALYLCASSPIAGANYNEQFFGPGTRLTVL.

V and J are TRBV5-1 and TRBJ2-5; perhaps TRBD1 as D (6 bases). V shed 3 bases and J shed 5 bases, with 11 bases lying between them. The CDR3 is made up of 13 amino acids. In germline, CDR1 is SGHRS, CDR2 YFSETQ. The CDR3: CASSSGHRETQYF. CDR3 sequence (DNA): TGCGCCAGCAGCTCGGGACATAGGGAGACCCAGTACTTC.

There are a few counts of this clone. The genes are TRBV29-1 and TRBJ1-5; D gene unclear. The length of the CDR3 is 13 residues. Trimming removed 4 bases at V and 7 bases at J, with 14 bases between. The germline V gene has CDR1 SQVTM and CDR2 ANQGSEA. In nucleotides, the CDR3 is TGCAGCGTTGGAAGGGCATCGGGGCAGCCCCAGCATTTT. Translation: CSVGRASGQPQHF.

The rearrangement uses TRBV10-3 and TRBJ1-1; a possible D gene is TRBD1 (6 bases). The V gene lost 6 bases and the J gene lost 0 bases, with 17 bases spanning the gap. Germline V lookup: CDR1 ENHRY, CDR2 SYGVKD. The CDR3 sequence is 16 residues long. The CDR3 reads CAISVSTGPMNTEAFF. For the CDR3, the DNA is TGTGCCATCAGCGTTTCGACAGGACCCATGAACACTGAAGCTTTCTTT.